Shown below are 24 T cell receptor beta chains from a single sample sequenced in a study of blood T cell repertoires in COVID-19. The method was immunoSEQ multiplex PCR; TCRdb's version includes in-frame clones alone and lacks a portion of them. The profile shows under 200,000 clones, about 82% of them singletons. Sample: peripheral blood. These receptors all come from a man aged 60-69 years with COVID-19, enrolled during active disease.

The chain has TRBV7-2 and TRBJ2-2; TRBD2 aligns across 13 bases. Germline CDR1 and CDR2: SGHTA and FQGNSA. CDR3 length equals 15 residues. V shed 4 bases, J shed 6 bases, and the junction held 2 bases outside the gene matches. The CDR3 sequence is CASSWTSGRPGELFF. The CDR3 nucleotides read TGTGCCAGCAGCTGGACTAGCGGGAGACCCGGGGAGCTGTTTTTT.

The gene calls are TRBV7-9 and TRBJ2-7; the D gene is possibly TRBD1 (5 bases). Trimming took 1 base from V and 0 from J, leaving 13 bases between them. CDR1 is SEHNR and CDR2 is FQNEAQ in the germline V gene (reference sequence). CDR3 length: 16 residues. The CDR3 loop reads CASSLGDWGSSYEQYF. DNA for the CDR3: TGTGCCAGCAGCTTAGGAGACTGGGGCTCCTCCTACGAGCAGTACTTC.

CDR3 in DNA: TGTGCCAGCAGTCCAACGGGGAAGGATGGCTACACCTTC. It translates to CASSPTGKDGYTF. V gene TRBV6-6 combines with J gene TRBJ1-2; D remains unclear. The ends were cut back, 5 bases at V and 6 bases at J, with 13 bases in the middle. This CDR3 region has 13 residues. Germline V gene lookup returns CDR1 MNHNY and CDR2 SVGAGI (reference sequence).

This clone appeared a few times. The J gene is TRBJ1-1, the V gene TRBV2; D uncertain. The V gene's germline CDR1 is SNHLY and CDR2 FYNNEI. The CDR3 extends over 14 amino acids. Trimming pared 2 bases from V and 1 base from J, leaving 8 bases between. The CDR3, as DNA: TGTGCCAGCAGTGAACGGGAGTGGAACACTGAAGCTTTCTTT. Amino acid sequence: CASSEREWNTEAFF.

J is TRBJ2-5 and V is TRBV3-1 (or the pseudogene TRBV3-2), with 7 nucleotides matching TRBD2. J gave up 5 bases and V 1 base, and 10 bases lay outside the gene matches. The CDR3 extends over 16 amino acids. Germline CDR1 LGHDT, CDR2 YNNKEL (reference sequence). CDR3 sequence reads: CASSQGLAGARETQYF. In DNA form, the CDR3 reads TGTGCCAGCAGCCAAGGGCTCGCGGGAGCCCGTGAGACCCAGTACTTC.

The gene calls are TRBV29-1 and TRBJ1-1, with TRBD1 identical over 8 bases. Looked up from germline, CDR1 is SQVTM and CDR2 is ANQGSEA. There are 13 residues in the CDR3. With V trimmed by 7 bases and J by 4 bases, 8 bases remained unmatched. The CDR3 nucleotides are TGCAGCGCCTGGGACAGGCGGGTCACTGAAGCTTTCTTT. Translated, it gives CSAWDRRVTEAFF.

Comments on this clone: The sample contains more than one DNA sequence encoding this CDR3. The chain employs TRBV5-1 and TRBJ2-7, with D maybe TRBD1 (6 bases). V lost 0 bases and J lost 3, with 7 bases in between. Germline V gene data show CDR1 as SGHRS and CDR2 as YFSETQ. This CDR3 contains 13 residues. CDR3 amino acids: CASSLGQVYEQYF. Here the CDR3 DNA reads TGCGCCAGCAGCTTGGGACAGGTCTACGAGCAGTACTTC.

Here the CDR3 DNA reads TGCGCCAGCAGCCAAGCAGGAAGGGGGGAAAAACTGTTTTTT. Its protein product is CASSQAGRGEKLFF. The rearrangement uses TRBV4-3 and TRBJ1-4; D might be TRBD1 (6 bases). V shed 1 base and J shed 8 bases, with 11 bases lying between them. From germline, CDR1 is LGHNA and CDR2 YSLEER. The CDR3 is 14 residues long.

The chain has TRBV11-3 and TRBJ2-6; TRBD2 is a possible D gene (5 bases). Germline V gives CDR1 SGHNT, CDR2 YENEEA. The CDR3 extends over 18 amino acids. V dropped 5 bases and J dropped 1 base, with 18 bases sitting between them. CDR3 DNA sequence: TGTGCCAGCAGCCCAACCGAGGGCAGTGCTTCTGGGGCCAACGTCCTGACTTTC. This encodes CASSPTEGSASGANVLTF.

This clone occurred once. The chain has TRBV28 and TRBJ1-1; D not certain. In germline, CDR1 is MDHEN, CDR2 SYDVKM. This CDR3 has 15 amino acids. With 7 bases removed from V and 1 base from J, the gap between germline ends came to 16 bases. The CDR3 DNA follows: TGTGCCAGCACCGCAGAACCTTTATGGAACACTGAAGCTTTCTTT. This translates into CASTAEPLWNTEAFF.

The chain employs TRBV15 and TRBJ1-1; D possibly corresponds to TRBD1 (5 bases). The V end lost 4 bases, the J end lost 4 bases, and 13 bases lay between the germline ends. Germline loops: CDR1 LNHNV, CDR2 YYDKDF (reference sequence). There are 14 residues in the CDR3. CDR3 bases: TGTGCCACCAGCACGAAACGGGGGGTCACTGAAGCTTTCTTT. Translating gives CATSTKRGVTEAFF.

This clone was detected a few times. The chain joins TRBV7-8 to TRBJ2-1, with TRBD1 as a possible D gene (6 bases). The CDR3 is made up of 12 amino acids. V lost 5 bases to trimming and J lost 9 bases, with 11 bases between them. Germline CDR1 reads SGHVS; CDR2 reads FQNEAQ. The CDR3 bases are TGTGCCAGCAGCATCCAACAGGGTGAGCAGTTCTTC. Translated: CASSIQQGEQFF.

The chain links TRBV28 to TRBJ2-7; 7 bases line up with TRBD2. Losses at the gene ends were 6 bases for V and 1 base for J; bases not matched to a gene: 9. The CDR3 is 15 amino acids. CDR1 is MDHEN, CDR2 SYDVKM, per germline. CDR3 sequence: CASRGGDFRSYEQYF. CDR3 coding DNA: TGTGCCAGCAGGGGGGGGGACTTCCGTTCCTACGAGCAGTACTTC.

The chain couples TRBV28 to TRBJ1-5; D is ambiguous. With 7 bases removed from V and 7 bases from J, the gap between germline ends came to 14 bases. The germline V gene has CDR1 MDHEN and CDR2 SYDVKM. CDR3 length: 13 amino acids. The CDR3, as DNA: TGTGCCAGCAACGCGGGGTTGAGGCAGCCCCAGCATTTT. Amino acids: CASNAGLRQPQHF. The whole variable domain, filled in from reference TRBV28 and TRBJ1-5, reads DVKVTQSSRYLVKRTGEKVFLECVQDMDHENMFWYRQDPGLGLRLIYFSYDVKMKEKGDIPEGYSVSREKKERFSLILESASTNQTSMYLCASNAGLRQPQHFGDGTRLSIL.

This clone came up once. Other DNA sequences in this sample translate to the same CDR3. V usage is TRBV27 and J usage is TRBJ1-1; D ambiguous. There are 12 residues in the CDR3. The germline V gene encodes CDR1 MNHEY and CDR2 SMNVEV (reference sequence). V was pared by 4 bases and J by 0 bases, with 3 bases between. The CDR3 reads CASSSVNTEAFF. CDR3 nucleotides: TGTGCCAGCAGTTCCGTGAACACTGAAGCTTTCTTT.

This chain uses TRBV27 with TRBJ1-1; no reliable D call. The CDR3 totals 15 residues. Trimming left V 0 bases short and J 0 bases short, with 8 bases between. The V gene's germline CDR1 is MNHEY and CDR2 SMNVEV (reference sequence). The DNA of the CDR3 is TGTGCCAGCAGTTTATCCGCGGGGATGAACACTGAAGCTTTCTTT. It codes for CASSLSAGMNTEAFF.

The chain has TRBV6-5 and TRBJ2-7, with TRBD1 matching 7 bases. The CDR3 consists of 13 residues. The germline V gene has CDR1 MNHEY and CDR2 SVGAGI. V dropped 8 bases and J dropped 4; count of bases not matched to a gene: 8. CDR3 loop: CASFDRVRYEQYF. The CDR3, as DNA: TGTGCCAGCTTTGACAGGGTTCGTTACGAGCAGTACTTC.

V usage is TRBV11-2 and J usage is TRBJ1-4; tentatively, D is TRBD1 (6 bases). Trimming took 1 base from V and 5 from J, leaving 8 bases between them. Germline CDR1 and CDR2: SGHAT and FQNNGV. This CDR3 has 14 residues. The CDR3 nucleotides are TGTGCCAGCAGCTTAGGAGGGGGAAATGAAAAACTGTTTTTT. Residues: CASSLGGGNEKLFF.

The V and J genes are TRBV29-1 and TRBJ2-7; D perhaps matches TRBD1 (5 bases). CDR1 and CDR2 (germline): SQVTM, ANQGSEA. There are 13 residues in the CDR3. The germline V and J ends were trimmed by 4 bases and 5 bases, with 15 bases remaining between them. CDR3 nucleotide sequence: TGCAGCGTTGGAGAGCCCCAGGGCCACGAGCAGTACTTC. It specifies CSVGEPQGHEQYF.

V is TRBV5-1 and J is TRBJ1-1, with 7 bases identical to TRBD1. J lost 10 bases, V lost 0 bases, and 9 bases had no gene match. Germline V gene sequence: CDR1 SGHRS, CDR2 YFSETQ. The CDR3 totals 14 residues. The CDR3 here is CASSLAGDREIAFF. The CDR3 coding sequence is TGCGCCAGCAGCTTGGCCGGAGACAGGGAGATAGCTTTCTTT.

The CDR3 loop reads CSVDQGAYGYTF. The CDR3 nucleotides read TGCAGCGTAGACCAGGGGGCCTATGGCTACACCTTC. The rearrangement uses TRBV29-1 and TRBJ1-2; 8 nucleotides align to TRBD1. With V trimmed by 6 bases and J by 4 bases, 4 bases remained unmatched. This CDR3 has 12 amino acids. The germline gives CDR1 SQVTM, CDR2 ANQGSEA.

The gene calls are TRBV9 and TRBJ1-2, with 10 bases matching TRBD1. J lost 5 bases, V lost 3 bases, and 7 bases had no gene match. The CDR3 has 15 amino acids. In germline, CDR1 is SGDLS, CDR2 YYNGEE. The CDR3 reads CASSAPGTGAYGYTF. The CDR3 DNA reads TGTGCCAGCAGCGCCCCCGGGACAGGGGCTTATGGCTACACCTTC.

This chain uses TRBV11-2 with TRBJ2-7; 11 bases line up with TRBD2. The CDR3 runs to 16 residues. The V and J ends lost 0 bases and 2 bases, in that order; junction bases with no gene match: 3. Germline V gene data show CDR1 as SGHAT and CDR2 as FQNNGV. The CDR3 reads CASSLEGTSGPYEQYF. The CDR3 region has the DNA TGTGCCAGCAGCTTAGAGGGGACTAGCGGCCCCTACGAGCAGTACTTC.

The chain's CDR3 is CASSTTGYSNQPQHF. CDR3 DNA: TGTGCCAGTAGTACGACAGGGTATAGCAATCAGCCCCAGCATTTT. The J gene is TRBJ1-5, the V gene TRBV19; 7 bases agree with TRBD1. Germline V gene data show CDR1 as LNHDA and CDR2 as SQIVND (reference sequence). CDR3 length equals 15 residues. The ends lost 4 bases at V and 0 bases at J; junction bases unmatched: 3.